This TCR beta chain was sequenced for a study of vaccination and CD4 T cells after COVID-19. Looking at the study overall: The stimulus for the cells was overlapping spike peptides derived from SARS-CoV-2, HCoV-NL63, HCoV-OC43 and HCoV-229E. Study-level findings and limits: Detection of a median about 90% of reactive clones in convalescent patients was confined to the period after vaccination. SARS-CoV-2-reactive clonotype medians increased from roughly 21 to 40, not significantly.

Per the germline V gene, CDR1 is KGHSY and CDR2 is FQNENV. Deletions cut 4 bases from V and 7 bases from J, with 12 bases between. This CDR3 has 13 amino acids. At the Johns Hopkins FTIC core, DNA taken from cultured CD4+ T cells was sequenced by way of the Oncomine TCR Beta short-read assay. TCRdb recomputed calls from the PCR reads with MiXCR, one row per CDR3 protein. Of approximately 13,000 distinct CDR3 sequences listed, roughly 62% are singletons. Treatment meaning: approximately 9-day PBMC culture with coronavirus spike peptide pools or control peptides (ViraFEST assay). ViraFEST enlarged antigen-specific T cell populations with peptide pools and afterwards sequenced TCRs. In this sample, this clonotype turned up a few times. Antigen: not known.

The sample consisted of CD4+ T cells from blood, cultured in vitro. The chain is built from TRBV16 and TRBJ2-3; D is perhaps TRBD1 or TRBD2 (5 bases each). The TCR sequence derives from a human donor who had recovered from COVID-19. Written as DNA, the CDR3 is TGTGCCAGCAGCCCATGGGACGGTTATACGCAGTATTTT. Translated: CASSPWDGYTQYF.